These 18 T cell receptor beta chains share one sample of origin, sequenced in a study of CXCR3-negative and CXCR3-positive naive CD8 T cells. General observations from the study: CXCR3-positive naive cells had more hydrophobic TRB CDR3s than CXCR3-negative naive cells.

For these TCRs, the target antigens are not known. TRB cDNA was prepared as libraries by UMI-labeled 5' RACE. After re-calling the 5' RACE reads, TCRdb lists one entry per CDR3 protein, DNA absent. The sample data list 90,000 to 100,000 distinct CDR3 sequences. The material sequenced was naive CXCR3+ CD8+ T cells from blood. The subset is: CD45RO-CCR7+CD27+CD95- naive CD8+ T cells expressing CXCR3 (TNR3+). The receptors derive from a human donor in good health. Some clones in this sample may be carry-over from other donors' samples.

This chain links TRBV6-4 with TRBJ2-1; TCRdb designates TRBD2, a call that cannot be tested without DNA. Germline assignment: CDR1 MRHNA and CDR2 SNTAGT. This CDR3 is built from 17 residues. CDR3 sequence reads: CASSDSGLAGGHNEQFF.

CDR3 loop: CASGPGLHYEQYF. This sequence joins TRBV12-3 or TRBV12-4 and TRBJ2-7; with no DNA, the TCRdb D assignment of TRBD2 cannot be verified. CDR3 length: 13 residues.

The chain employs TRBV7-9 and TRBJ2-7; TCRdb's assignment of TRBD2 cannot be checked, as there is no DNA. The CDR3 is 14 residues long. From germline, CDR1 is SEHNR and CDR2 FQNEAQ (reference sequence). Here the CDR3 reads CASQTMTSGGEQYF. Looking up the rest from reference TRBV7-9 and TRBJ2-7 gives the full variable domain: DTGVSQNPRHKITKRGQNVTFRCDPISEHNRLYWYRQTLGQGPEFLTYFQNEAQLEKSRLLSDRFSAERPKGSFSTLEIQRTEQGDSAMYLCASQTMTSGGEQYFGPGTRLTVT.

The chain joins TRBV18 to TRBJ1-3; the TCRdb D gene call, TRBD1, has no DNA to confirm it. This CDR3 comprises 15 residues. CDR1 and CDR2 from the germline V gene are KGHSH and LQKENI. The CDR3 protein is CASSPGEISGNTIYF. The variable domain in full, with the rest retrieved from reference TRBV18 and TRBJ1-3, is NAGVMQNPRHLVRRRGQEARLRCSPMKGHSHVYWYRQLPEEGLKFMVYLQKENIIDESGMPKERFSAEFPKEGPSILRIQQVVRGDSAAYFCASSPGEISGNTIYFGEGSWLTVV.

V is TRBV4-1 and J is TRBJ1-6. The length of the CDR3 is 14 residues. Germline V gene lookup returns CDR1 MGHRA and CDR2 YSYEKL. The CDR3 sequence is CASSQEEGNSPLHF.

The CDR3 here is CAWSVDSGHEAFF. The chain is built from TRBV30 and TRBJ1-1; lacking DNA, the TRBD1 call made by TCRdb goes unchecked. Looked up from germline, CDR1 is GTSNPN and CDR2 is SVGIG (reference sequence). The CDR3 totals 13 residues.

The chain employs TRBV27 and TRBJ2-7; absent DNA, TCRdb's TRBD1 call cannot be checked. CDR3 length equals 15 residues. CDR1 is MNHEY, CDR2 SMNVEV, per germline (reference sequence). This CDR3 reads CASSPGQLAFYEQYF.

The chain couples TRBV29-1 to TRBJ2-2; the D call of TRBD1 rests on TCRdb alone, since no DNA is present to check it. The germline CDR1 and CDR2 sequences are SQVTM and ANQGSEA. The CDR3 length is 12 residues. CDR3 residues: CSAPGDTGELFF.

The chain combines TRBV12-3 or TRBV12-4 with TRBJ2-3; TCRdb proposes TRBD2, but this gene call is untestable without DNA. The CDR3 runs to 18 residues. CDR3 sequence reads: CASTPFGGLAASTDTQYF.

V is TRBV5-1 and J is TRBJ2-2; TCRdb gives TRBD1 as the D gene, but with no DNA this cannot be confirmed. The CDR3 loop spans 15 amino acids. In germline, CDR1 is SGHRS, CDR2 YFSETQ. The CDR3 loop is CASSNLQGNTGELFF.

The chain joins TRBV6-1 to TRBJ1-1. The germline V gene has CDR1 MNHNS and CDR2 SASEGT. This CDR3 region has 15 residues. The CDR3 here is CASSDHTDMNTEAFF.

The rearrangement links TRBV10-3 to TRBJ2-5; TCRdb outputs TRBD1, but without DNA this stays unchecked. In germline, CDR1 is ENHRY, CDR2 SYGVKD. The CDR3 runs 13 residues. This CDR3 is CAIRDTGGETQYF.

This chain connects TRBV7-9 to TRBJ1-2. This CDR3 contains 13 residues. Germline V gene data show CDR1 as SEHNR and CDR2 as FQNEAQ (reference sequence). CDR3: CASIPSGLDGYTF. The whole variable domain, remainder taken from reference TRBV7-9 and TRBJ1-2, is DTGVSQNPRHKITKRGQNVTFRCDPISEHNRLYWYRQTLGQGPEFLTYFQNEAQLEKSRLLSDRFSAERPKGSFSTLEIQRTEQGDSAMYLCASIPSGLDGYTFGSGTRLTVV.

This chain joins TRBV27 and TRBJ1-1. Germline lookup yields CDR1 MNHEY and CDR2 SMNVEV (reference sequence). This CDR3 contains 14 residues. The CDR3 sequence is CASSLRGENTEAFF.

The CDR3 loop reads CATSRERKRGWDEQFF. This chain uses TRBV15 with TRBJ2-1; TCRdb outputs TRBD2, but without DNA this stays unchecked. The CDR3 is 16 residues long. The germline V gene has CDR1 LNHNV and CDR2 YYDKDF (reference sequence).

The rearrangement links TRBV5-6 to TRBJ2-7; TCRdb's D gene call, TRBD1, goes unchecked for lack of DNA. This CDR3 region has 15 residues. Per the germline V gene, CDR1 is SGHDT and CDR2 is YYEEEE. CDR3 loop: CASSLGPGQTYEQYF. Together with reference TRBV5-6 and TRBJ2-7, the CDR3 gives the full variable domain: DAGVTQSPTHLIKTRGQQVTLRCSPKSGHDTVSWYQQALGQGPQFIFQYYEEEERQRGNFPDRFSGHQFPNYSSELNVNALLLGDSALYLCASSLGPGQTYEQYFGPGTRLTVT.

The chain employs TRBV6-2 or TRBV6-3 and TRBJ2-3; TCRdb's D call of TRBD1 is untestable without DNA. The CDR3 is 15 residues long. Germline-derived CDR1 and CDR2 are MNHEY and SVGEGT. The CDR3 sequence is CACHQTGTTTDTQYF.

The J gene is TRBJ2-1, the V gene TRBV6-6; TCRdb returns TRBD2, unconfirmable since there is no DNA. Germline V gives CDR1 MNHNY, CDR2 SVGAGI (reference sequence). This CDR3 region has 13 residues. The CDR3 region is CASSFGGRYEQFF.